This TCR beta chain was sequenced during a study of T cell responses to AZD1222 COVID-19 vaccine. A word on this clone: Its antigen is currently unknown.

Germline-derived CDR1 and CDR2 are SGHRS and YFSETQ. There are 17 residues in the CDR3. The V segment lost 4 bases and the J segment 1 base; nucleotides outside the gene matches: 8. Measured with immunoSEQ multiplex PCR; TCRdb has only the in-frame clones, and not every one. The sample has roughly 250,000 clones; approximately 93% are singletons. General study findings and limits: Breadth and depth of Spike-specific TCRs rose after two AZD1222 doses. No repertoire was sampled before or during the peak T cell response, only after it.

Sequenced material: peripheral blood, taken on day 0 of AZD1222 vaccination. The gene calls are TRBV5-1 and TRBJ2-1, with 10 nucleotides matching TRBD2. This TCR was sampled from an adult in good health. CDR3 sequence reads: CASSRRASGGSYNEQFF. The CDR3 DNA sequence: TGCGCCAGCAGCAGGAGGGCTAGCGGGGGATCCTACAATGAGCAGTTCTTC.